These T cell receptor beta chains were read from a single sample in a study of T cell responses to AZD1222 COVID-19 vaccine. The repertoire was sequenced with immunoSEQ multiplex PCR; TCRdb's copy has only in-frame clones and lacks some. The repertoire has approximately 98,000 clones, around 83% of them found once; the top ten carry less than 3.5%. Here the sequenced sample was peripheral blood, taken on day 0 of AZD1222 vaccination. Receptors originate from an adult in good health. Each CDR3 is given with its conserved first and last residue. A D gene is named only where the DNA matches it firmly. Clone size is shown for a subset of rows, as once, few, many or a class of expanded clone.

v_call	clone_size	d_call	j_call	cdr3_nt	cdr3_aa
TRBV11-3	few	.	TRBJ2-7	TGTGCCAGCAGCTGGTCTAACAGGTCTGGTTCCTACGAGCAGTACTTC	CASSWSNRSGSYEQYF
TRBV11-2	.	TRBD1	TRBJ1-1	TGTGCCAGCAGCCTAGGACAGGGGGCTGGGGACACTGAAGCTTTCTTT	CASSLGQGAGDTEAFF
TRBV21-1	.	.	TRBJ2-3	TGTGCCAGCAGCAAATGGGGTCGTTGTAGAAGGTATACGCAGTATTTT	CASSKWGRCRRYTQYF
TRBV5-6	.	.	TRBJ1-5	TGTGCCAGCAGCTTGGTGGGGAGCAATCAGCCCCAGCATTTT	CASSLVGSNQPQHF
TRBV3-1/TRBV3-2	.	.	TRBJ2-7	TGTGCCAGCAGCACCGGGGACTCCTACGAGCAGTACTTC	CASSTGDSYEQYF
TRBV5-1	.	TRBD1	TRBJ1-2	TGCGCCAGCAGCTTGGCCCTCGGGACAGGGCTCGCCTACACCTTC	CASSLALGTGLAYTF
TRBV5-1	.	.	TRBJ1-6	TGCGCCAGCAGCCCAGTGCGGGACGGTCTCTATAATTCACCCCTCCACTTT	CASSPVRDGLYNSPLHF
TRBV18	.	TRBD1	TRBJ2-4	TGTGCCAGCTCACCGCCAGGACAGGGGGCAGGAAACATTCAGTACTTC	CASSPPGQGAGNIQYF
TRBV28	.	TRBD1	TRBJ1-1	TGTGCCAGCATTCCCGGGACAGGGCGTACTGAAGCTTTCTTT	CASIPGTGRTEAFF
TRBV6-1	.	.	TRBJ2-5	TGTGCCAGCAGTGACCTGGGGGAGACCCAGTACTTC	CASSDLGETQYF